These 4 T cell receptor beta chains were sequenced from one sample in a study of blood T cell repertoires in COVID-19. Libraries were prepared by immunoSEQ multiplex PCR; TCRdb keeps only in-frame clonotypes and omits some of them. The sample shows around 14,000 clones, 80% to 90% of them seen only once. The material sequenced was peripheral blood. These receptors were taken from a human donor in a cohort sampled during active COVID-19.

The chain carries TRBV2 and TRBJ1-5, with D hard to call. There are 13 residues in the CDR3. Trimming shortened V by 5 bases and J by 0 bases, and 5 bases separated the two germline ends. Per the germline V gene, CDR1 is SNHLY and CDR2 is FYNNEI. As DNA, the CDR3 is TGTGCCAGCAGTTTTTATAGCAATCAGCCCCAGCATTTT. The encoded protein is CASSFYSNQPQHF.

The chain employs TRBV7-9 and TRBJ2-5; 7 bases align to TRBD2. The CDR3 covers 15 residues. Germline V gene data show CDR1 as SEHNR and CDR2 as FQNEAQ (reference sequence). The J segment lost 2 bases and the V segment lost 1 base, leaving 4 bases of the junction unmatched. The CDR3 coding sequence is TGTGCCAGCAGCTTAGGGGGGGGTTTACAAGAGACCCAGTACTTC. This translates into CASSLGGGLQETQYF.

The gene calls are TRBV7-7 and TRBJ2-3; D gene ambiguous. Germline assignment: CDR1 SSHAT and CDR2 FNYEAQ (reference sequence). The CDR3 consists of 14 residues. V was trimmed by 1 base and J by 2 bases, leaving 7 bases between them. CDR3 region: CASSLGGITDTQYF. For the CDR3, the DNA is TGTGCCAGCAGCTTAGGCGGAATCACAGATACGCAGTATTTT.

CDR3 DNA sequence: TGTGCCAGCAGCGGCGGGACGCCGAGCTCCTACAATGAGCAGTTCTTC. Its protein is CASSGGTPSSYNEQFF. The chain links TRBV9 to TRBJ2-1; a possible D gene is TRBD2 (6 bases). Germline loops: CDR1 SGDLS, CDR2 YYNGEE. This CDR3 comprises 16 residues. Trimming shortened V by 3 bases and J by 0 bases, and 13 bases separated the two germline ends.